The clone carrying this T cell receptor (beta chain) was seen a few times. The data were taken from a study of blood T cell repertoires in COVID-19. The assay was immunoSEQ multiplex PCR, and TCRdb's table has in-frame clones only and misses some. This table has 300,000 to 350,000 clones, approximately 88% appearing once. Per the germline V gene, CDR1 is SGHRS and CDR2 is YFSETQ. Between the trimmed V and J ends, which lost 2 bases and 0 bases, there was a span of 8 bases. The CDR3 contains 14 residues. The J gene is TRBJ1-2, the V gene TRBV5-1; possible D gene TRBD1, 6 bases. The specimen sequenced was PBMCs or T cells enriched from blood (not recorded which). This receptor was identified in a young man who had recovered from COVID-19. Written as DNA, the CDR3 is TGCGCCAGCAGCTTACAGGGCTCTAACTATGGCTACACCTTC. Residues: CASSLQGSNYGYTF.